This TCR beta chain derives from a study of long-term antiretroviral therapy in people with HIV. Survey level was the resolution at which the v3.0 immunoSEQ assay ran. Sequencing aimed at about 35,000-55,000 T-cell genomes per sample. Data came from immunoSEQ multiplex PCR; TCRdb stores just in-frame clones and leaves some out. The sample contains around 21,000 clones, about nine tenths of which appear only once. V was clipped by 6 bases and J by 7 bases; unmatched bases: 12. Germline V gene sequence: CDR1 MNHEY, CDR2 SVGAGI. There are 15 residues in the CDR3. Comments on this clone: Its antigen is undetermined.

Every specimen provided 1-10 million cryopreserved PBMC before DNA extraction took place. Overall study results and limits: Within the repertoire, clones expanded before ART were dominant at all time points. Repertoires looked antigen-experienced, with only a slight naive shift after ART.

This TCR was sampled from a man between 18 and 29 years old with HIV. This chain connects TRBV6-5 to TRBJ1-5; 7 bases are a match to TRBD1. The sample was unsorted PBMCs, taken 0.2 years before starting antiretroviral therapy. The CDR3 bases are TGTGCCAGCAGGTCCAGGGACAGTCGGGGACAGCCCCAGCATTTT. Translating it yields CASRSRDSRGQPQHF.